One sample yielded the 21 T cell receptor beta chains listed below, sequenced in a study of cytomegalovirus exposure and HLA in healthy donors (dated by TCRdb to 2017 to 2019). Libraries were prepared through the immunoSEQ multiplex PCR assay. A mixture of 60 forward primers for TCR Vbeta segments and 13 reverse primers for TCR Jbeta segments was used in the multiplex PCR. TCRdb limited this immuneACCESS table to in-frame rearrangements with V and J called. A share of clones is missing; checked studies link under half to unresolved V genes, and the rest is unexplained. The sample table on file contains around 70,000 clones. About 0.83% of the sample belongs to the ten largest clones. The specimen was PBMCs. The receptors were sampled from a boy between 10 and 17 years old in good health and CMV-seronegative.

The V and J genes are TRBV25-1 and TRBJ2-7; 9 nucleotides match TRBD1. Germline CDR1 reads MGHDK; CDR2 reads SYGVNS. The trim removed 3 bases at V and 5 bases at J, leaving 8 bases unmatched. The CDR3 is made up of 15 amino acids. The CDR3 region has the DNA TGTGCCAGCAGTGACACGACAGGGGGGGCCCACGAGCAGTACTTC. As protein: CASSDTTGGAHEQYF.

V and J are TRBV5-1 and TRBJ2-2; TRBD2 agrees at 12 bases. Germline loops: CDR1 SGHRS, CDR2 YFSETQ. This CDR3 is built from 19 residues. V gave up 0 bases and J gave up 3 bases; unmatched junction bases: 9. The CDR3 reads CASSLVSLTSGSDTGELFF. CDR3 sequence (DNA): TGCGCCAGCAGCTTGGTCTCCCTGACTAGCGGGAGCGACACCGGGGAGCTGTTTTTT.

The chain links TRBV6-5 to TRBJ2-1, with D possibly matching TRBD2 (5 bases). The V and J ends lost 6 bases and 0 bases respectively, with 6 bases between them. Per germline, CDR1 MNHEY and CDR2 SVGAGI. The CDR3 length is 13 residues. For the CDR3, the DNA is TGTGCCAGCAGGGGGAGCTCCTACAATGAGCAGTTCTTC. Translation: CASRGSSYNEQFF.

CDR3 DNA sequence: TGTGCCAGCAGCTCACAGGGCTCATCGGGGAATGAGCAGTTCTTC. As protein: CASSSQGSSGNEQFF. The chain couples TRBV9 to TRBJ2-1; the D gene is possibly TRBD1 (6 bases). The CDR3 sequence is 15 residues long. V was pared by 4 bases and J by 7 bases, with 18 bases between. Germline V lookup: CDR1 SGDLS, CDR2 YYNGEE.

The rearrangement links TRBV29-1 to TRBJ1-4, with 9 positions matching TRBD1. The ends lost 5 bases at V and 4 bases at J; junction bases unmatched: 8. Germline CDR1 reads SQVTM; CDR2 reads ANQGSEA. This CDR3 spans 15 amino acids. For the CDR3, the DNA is TGCAGCGTTACCGGGACAGGGACATATAATGAAAAACTGTTTTTT. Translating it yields CSVTGTGTYNEKLFF.

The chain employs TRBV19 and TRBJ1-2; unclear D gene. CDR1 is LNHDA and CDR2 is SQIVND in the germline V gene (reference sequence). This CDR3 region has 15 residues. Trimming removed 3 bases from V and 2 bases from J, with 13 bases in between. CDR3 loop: CASSIVRGSNYGYTF. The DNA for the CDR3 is TGTGCCAGTAGTATCGTACGGGGTTCGAACTATGGCTACACCTTC. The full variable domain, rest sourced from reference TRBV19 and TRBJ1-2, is DGGITQSPKYLFRKEGQNVTLSCEQNLNHDAMYWYRQDPGQGLRLIYYSQIVNDFQKGDIAEGYSVSREKKESFPLTVTSAQKNPTAFYLCASSIVRGSNYGYTFGSGTRLTVV.

The CDR3 protein is CATEPTQAPGNRGYGYTF. The CDR3, as DNA: TGTGCCACCGAACCTACCCAGGCCCCAGGCAATCGGGGCTATGGCTACACCTTC. The chain employs TRBV10-3 and TRBJ1-2; D not certain. Deletions cut 10 bases from V and 4 bases from J, with 31 bases between. CDR1 ENHRY and CDR2 SYGVKD come from the germline V gene. The CDR3 contains 18 residues.

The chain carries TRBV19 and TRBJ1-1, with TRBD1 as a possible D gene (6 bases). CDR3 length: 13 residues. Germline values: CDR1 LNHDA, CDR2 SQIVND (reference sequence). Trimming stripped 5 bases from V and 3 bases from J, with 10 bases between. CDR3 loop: CASSLYRDTEAFF. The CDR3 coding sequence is TGTGCCAGTAGTTTATACAGGGACACTGAAGCTTTCTTT.

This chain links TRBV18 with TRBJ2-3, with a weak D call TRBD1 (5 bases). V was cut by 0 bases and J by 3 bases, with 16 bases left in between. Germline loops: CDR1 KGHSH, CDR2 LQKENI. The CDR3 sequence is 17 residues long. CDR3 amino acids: CASSPPAPGIGTDTQYF. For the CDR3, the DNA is TGTGCCAGCTCACCACCGGCTCCAGGGATAGGTACAGATACGCAGTATTTT.

As DNA, the CDR3 is TGCAGCGTCTCTCGGACAGCTGGATTTAACTATGGCTACACCTTC. Its translation is CSVSRTAGFNYGYTF. V usage is TRBV29-1 and J usage is TRBJ1-2; possible D gene TRBD1, 6 bases. Trimming pared 6 bases from V and 1 base from J, leaving 18 bases between. CDR3 length: 15 residues. CDR1 SQVTM and CDR2 ANQGSEA come from the germline V gene.

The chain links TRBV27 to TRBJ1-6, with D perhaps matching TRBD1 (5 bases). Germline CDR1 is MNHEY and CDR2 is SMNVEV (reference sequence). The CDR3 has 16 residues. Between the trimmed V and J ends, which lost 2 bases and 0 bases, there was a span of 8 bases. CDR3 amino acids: CASSLSGGSYNSPLHF. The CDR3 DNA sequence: TGTGCCAGCAGTTTAAGCGGGGGCTCCTATAATTCACCCCTCCACTTT.

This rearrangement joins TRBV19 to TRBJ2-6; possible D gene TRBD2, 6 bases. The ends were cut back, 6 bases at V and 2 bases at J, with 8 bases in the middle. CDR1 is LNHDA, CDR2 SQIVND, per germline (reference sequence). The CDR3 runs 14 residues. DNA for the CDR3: TGTGCCAGTAGCGGGGAGGCTGGGGCCAACGTCCTGACTTTC. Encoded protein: CASSGEAGANVLTF.

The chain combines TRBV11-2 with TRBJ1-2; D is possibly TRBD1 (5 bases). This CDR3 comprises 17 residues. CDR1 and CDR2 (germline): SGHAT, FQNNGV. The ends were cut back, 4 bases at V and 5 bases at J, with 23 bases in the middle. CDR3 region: CASSSPRQSRVRYGYTF. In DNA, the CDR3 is TGTGCCAGCAGCTCACCCAGACAGAGCAGGGTTCGGTATGGCTACACCTTC.

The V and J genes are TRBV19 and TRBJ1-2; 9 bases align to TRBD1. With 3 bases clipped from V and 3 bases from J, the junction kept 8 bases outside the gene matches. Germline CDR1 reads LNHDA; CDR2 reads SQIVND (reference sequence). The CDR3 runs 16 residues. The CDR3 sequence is CASSIWDREFDYGYTF. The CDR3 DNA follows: TGTGCCAGTAGTATTTGGGACAGGGAGTTCGACTATGGCTACACCTTC.

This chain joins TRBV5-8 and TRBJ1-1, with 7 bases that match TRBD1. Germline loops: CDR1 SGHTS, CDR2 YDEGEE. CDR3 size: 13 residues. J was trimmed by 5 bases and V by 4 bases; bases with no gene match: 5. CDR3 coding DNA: TGTGCCAGCAGCCTCACAGGGGAGACTGAAGCTTTCTTT. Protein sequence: CASSLTGETEAFF. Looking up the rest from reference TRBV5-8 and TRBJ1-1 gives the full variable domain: EAGVTQSPTHLIKTRGQQATLRCSPISGHTSVYWYQQALGLGLQFLLWYDEGEERNRGNFPPRFSGRQFPNYSSELNVNALELEDSALYLCASSLTGETEAFFGQGTRLTVV.

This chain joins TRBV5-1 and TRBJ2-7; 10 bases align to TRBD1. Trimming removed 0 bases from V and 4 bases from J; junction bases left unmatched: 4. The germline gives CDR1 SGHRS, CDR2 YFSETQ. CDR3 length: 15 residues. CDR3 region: CASSLGQGATYEQYF. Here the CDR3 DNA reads TGCGCCAGCAGCTTGGGACAGGGGGCCACGTACGAGCAGTACTTC.

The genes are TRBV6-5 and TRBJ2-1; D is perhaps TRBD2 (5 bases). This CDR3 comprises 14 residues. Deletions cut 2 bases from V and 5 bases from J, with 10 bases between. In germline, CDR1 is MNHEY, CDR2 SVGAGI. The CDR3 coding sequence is TGTGCCAGCAGTTACACCAGCGGAGACAATGAGCAGTTCTTC. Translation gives CASSYTSGDNEQFF.

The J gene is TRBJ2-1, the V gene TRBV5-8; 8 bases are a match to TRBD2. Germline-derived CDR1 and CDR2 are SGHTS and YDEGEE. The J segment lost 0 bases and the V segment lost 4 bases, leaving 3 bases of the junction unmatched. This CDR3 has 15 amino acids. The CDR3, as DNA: TGTGCCAGCAGCCTAGGGACTAGCTCCTACAATGAGCAGTTCTTC. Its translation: CASSLGTSSYNEQFF.

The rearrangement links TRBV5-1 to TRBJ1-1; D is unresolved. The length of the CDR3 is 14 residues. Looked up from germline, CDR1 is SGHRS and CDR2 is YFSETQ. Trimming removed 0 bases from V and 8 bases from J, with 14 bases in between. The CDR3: CASSLASVVREAFF. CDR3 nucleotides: TGCGCCAGCAGCTTGGCATCGGTGGTTCGAGAAGCTTTCTTT.

This CDR3 is CASSSDSFGGYTF. CDR3 nucleotide sequence: TGTGCCAGCAGCAGCGACAGCTTCGGTGGCTACACCTTC. V is TRBV6-5 and J is TRBJ1-2, with D tentatively TRBD1 (5 bases). The V gene lost 6 bases and the J gene lost 7 bases, with 15 bases spanning the gap. Germline loops: CDR1 MNHEY, CDR2 SVGAGI. The CDR3 has 13 residues.

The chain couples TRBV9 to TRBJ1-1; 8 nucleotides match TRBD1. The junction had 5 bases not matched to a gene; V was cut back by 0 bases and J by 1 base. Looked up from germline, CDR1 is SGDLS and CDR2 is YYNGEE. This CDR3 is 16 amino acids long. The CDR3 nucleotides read TGTGCCAGCAGCGTAGGCCGGACAGGGAAGAACACTGAAGCTTTCTTT. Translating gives CASSVGRTGKNTEAFF. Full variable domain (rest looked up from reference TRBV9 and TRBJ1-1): DSGVTQTPKHLITATGQRVTLRCSPRSGDLSVYWYQQSLDQGLQFLIQYYNGEERAKGNILERFSAQQFPDLHSELNLSSLELGDSALYFCASSVGRTGKNTEAFFGQGTRLTVV.